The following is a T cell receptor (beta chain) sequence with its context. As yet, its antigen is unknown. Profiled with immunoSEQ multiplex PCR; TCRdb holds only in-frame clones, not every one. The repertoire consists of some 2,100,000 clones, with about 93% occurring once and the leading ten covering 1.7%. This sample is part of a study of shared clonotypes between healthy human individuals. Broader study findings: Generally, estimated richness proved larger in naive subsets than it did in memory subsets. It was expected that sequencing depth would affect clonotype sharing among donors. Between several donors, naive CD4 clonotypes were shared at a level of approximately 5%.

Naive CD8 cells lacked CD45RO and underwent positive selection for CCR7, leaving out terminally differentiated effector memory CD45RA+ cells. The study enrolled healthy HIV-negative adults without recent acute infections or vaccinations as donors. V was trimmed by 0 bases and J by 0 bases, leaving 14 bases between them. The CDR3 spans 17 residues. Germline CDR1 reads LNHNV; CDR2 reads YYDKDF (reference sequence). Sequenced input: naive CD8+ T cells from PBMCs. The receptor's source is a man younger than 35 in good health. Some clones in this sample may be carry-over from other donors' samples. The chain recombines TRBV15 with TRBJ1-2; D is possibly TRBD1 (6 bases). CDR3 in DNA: TGTGCCACCAGCAGAGATTCAGGGGTCCCATCTAACTATGGCTACACCTTC. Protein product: CATSRDSGVPSNYGYTF.